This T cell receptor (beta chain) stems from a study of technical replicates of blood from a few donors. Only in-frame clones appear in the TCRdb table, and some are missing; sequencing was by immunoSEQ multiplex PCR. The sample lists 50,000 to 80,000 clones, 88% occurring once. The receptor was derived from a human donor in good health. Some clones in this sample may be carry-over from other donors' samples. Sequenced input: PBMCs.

The CDR3 region is CASSQDRATGGSGYTF. CDR3 in DNA: TGCGCCAGCAGCCAAGATCGTGCGACAGGGGGATCTGGCTACACCTTC. This chain links TRBV4-3 with TRBJ1-2; 9 bases map to TRBD1. This CDR3 spans 16 amino acids. The V gene end was trimmed by 0 bases and the J gene end by 7 bases; junction bases not matched to a gene: 9. Germline loops: CDR1 LGHNA, CDR2 YSLEER.